A selection of T cell receptor beta chains follows, all from one sample in a study of T cells after yellow fever vaccination. Using its own MiXCR run on the 5' RACE reads, TCRdb lists one record per CDR3 protein. There are about 63,000 distinct CDR3 sequences in the sample; approximately 8% occur only once, and 30% to 45% lies in the top ten. Material: CD8+ T cells sorted from PBMCs, obtained 15 days after the yellow fever booster vaccination. These TCRs come from a man aged 25-45 years who received the YFV17D yellow fever vaccine. Each CDR3 is given with its conserved first and last residue. D genes are given only for firm matches. Only part of the rows carry a size: once, few, many, or a class if the clone is expanded.

D | J | size | V | DNA | CDR3
- | TRBJ1-4 | many | TRBV3-1 | TGTGCCAGCAGCCACACTTATGGTACAGGTTATGAAAAACTGTTTTTT | CASSHTYGTGYEKLFF
- | TRBJ2-3 | many | TRBV14 | TGTGCCAGCAGTCCCTGGGTTAGCGCAGCAGATACGCAGTATTTT | CASSPWVSAADTQYF
- | TRBJ1-2 | many | TRBV20-1 | TGCAGTGCCATCGGAGGGGATGGCTACACCTTC | CSAIGGDGYTF
TRBD2 | TRBJ2-1 | - | TRBV6-1 | TGTGCCAGCAGTCATGCGGGAGGATCTGAGCAGTTCTTC | CASSHAGGSEQFF
TRBD1 | TRBJ1-1 | many | TRBV29-1 | TGCAGCGGGGGATTGACAGGGAACTCTTTCTTT | CSGGLTGNSFF
- | TRBJ2-7 | many | TRBV4-3 | TGCGCCAGCAGCCCACCAGGGGGGGACGAGCAGTACTTC | CASSPPGGDEQYF
TRBD2 | TRBJ2-1 | many | TRBV19 | TGTGCCAGTAGTATCCCCAAGCGGGAGGATGAGCAGTTCTTC | CASSIPKREDEQFF
- | TRBJ2-1 | many | TRBV15 | TGTGCCACCAGCAGAGGGTCTGGCGGGAATATCAATGAGCAGTTCTTC | CATSRGSGGNINEQFF
TRBD1 | TRBJ2-3 | many | TRBV5-5 | TGTGCCAGCAGCTTGGTGGGACAGGGCACAGATACGCAGTATTTT | CASSLVGQGTDTQYF
TRBD1 | TRBJ2-2 | many | TRBV5-1 | TGCGCCAGCAGCTTGACAGGGGCGCAGTCCACCGGGGAGCTGTTTTTT | CASSLTGAQSTGELFF
TRBD1 | TRBJ2-1 | many | TRBV7-2 | TGTGCCAGCAGCTTAGAGGGGACAGGGGGCAATGAGCAGTTCTTC | CASSLEGTGGNEQFF
- | TRBJ2-2 | many | TRBV6-5 | TGTGCCAGCAGTTACTCTGGTACCGGGGAGCTGTTTTTT | CASSYSGTGELFF
- | TRBJ2-5 | many | TRBV4-1 | TGCGCCAGCAGCGAGGGGGAGACCCAGTACTTC | CASSEGETQYF
TRBD2 | TRBJ2-3 | many | TRBV12-3/TRBV12-4 | TGTGCCAGCAGTAAAGATAGACTAGCGGGAGCCCTGGCCGGCGCAGATACGCAGTATTTT | CASSKDRLAGALAGADTQYF
- | TRBJ2-2 | many | TRBV7-2 | TGTGCCAGCAGCCTGGACTCCGGGGAGCTGTTTTTT | CASSLDSGELFF
TRBD2 | TRBJ2-1 | many | TRBV9 | TGTGCCAGCAGCGGGGGGACTAGCGGGAGGAGGATGTACAATGAGCAGTTCTTC | CASSGGTSGRRMYNEQFF
- | TRBJ2-2 | many | TRBV12-3/TRBV12-4 | TGTGCCAGCAGCCCGGGGACCGGGGAGCTGTTTTTT | CASSPGTGELFF
- | TRBJ2-3 | many | TRBV10-2 | TGCGCCAGCAGTGTACCCGCGGAGGCAGATACGCAGTATTTT | CASSVPAEADTQYF
- | TRBJ1-1 | many | TRBV6-2/TRBV6-3 | TGTGCCAGCAGTTACGGGGTTGCATTGAGGACTGAAGCTTTCTTT | CASSYGVALRTEAFF
- | TRBJ2-7 | many | TRBV2 | TGTGCCAGCAGTGAGACGACGGCCTACGAGCAGTACTTC | CASSETTAYEQYF
TRBD1 | TRBJ1-1 | many | TRBV6-5 | TGTGCCAGCAGTCTCAACAGGGGCGGGACTGAAGCTTTCTTT | CASSLNRGGTEAFF
- | TRBJ2-3 | many | TRBV12-3/TRBV12-4 | TGTGCCAGCAGCCCCACTCTGACTCCAAGACCCACAGATACGCAGTATTTT | CASSPTLTPRPTDTQYF
- | TRBJ1-5 | - | TRBV7-8 | TGTGCCAGCAGCCAACCCTCCTCTGGGGGCGGATATAGCAATCAGCCCCAGCATTTT | CASSQPSSGGGYSNQPQHF
TRBD2 | TRBJ2-3 | many | TRBV29-1 | TGCAGCGTTGAAGGTGGGTTAGCGGGAGCGAACCCTAGCACAGATACGCAGTATTTT | CSVEGGLAGANPSTDTQYF
- | TRBJ2-7 | many | TRBV5-1 | TGCGCCAGCAGCAGCCCACCCGGGACCATCGCCTACGAGCAGTACTTC | CASSSPPGTIAYEQYF
TRBD2 | TRBJ2-1 | many | TRBV11-2 | TGTGCCAGCAGCCTAGTGAGCGGGAGGGTTTCGAGCGACAATGAGCAGTTCTTC | CASSLVSGRVSSDNEQFF
- | TRBJ1-1 | - | TRBV19 | TGTGCCAGTAGTCCAGGGACTCCCCCTGAAGCTTTCTTT | CASSPGTPPEAFF
- | TRBJ1-2 | many | TRBV29-1 | TGCAGCGTTGAAGATAACGGCTATGGCTACACCTTC | CSVEDNGYGYTF
- | TRBJ2-7 | many | TRBV15 | TGTGCCACCAGCAGCCGTCCCGCCAGCGAGCAGTACTTC | CATSSRPASEQYF
TRBD2 | TRBJ2-3 | many | TRBV7-7 | TGTGCTAGCAGCTCCGGAGCCACTAGCGCGGATACGCAGTATTTT | CASSSGATSADTQYF
- | TRBJ2-7 | many | TRBV4-2 | TGTGCCAGCAGCCAAGAAGGGTCGGGCTACGAGCAGTACTTC | CASSQEGSGYEQYF
TRBD1 | TRBJ2-3 | many | TRBV27 | TGTGCCAGCAGTTTATCGAAGGGACAGGGGGGAACAGATACGCAGTATTTT | CASSLSKGQGGTDTQYF
- | TRBJ1-5 | - | TRBV6-1 | TGTGCCAGCAGTGAACTCCCGGGGCAGCCCCAGCATTTT | CASSELPGQPQHF